The 6 T cell receptor beta chains below all came from one sample that was sequenced in a study of T cells in Graves' hyperthyroidism and ophthalmopathy. Amplification of TCR beta CDR3 regions was performed using RNA transcripts as template. Researchers ran a first-round RT-PCR on the TCR CDR3 using the HTBI primer set. TCRdb fed the multiplex PCR reads into MiXCR, producing one record per CDR3 protein. The table shows around 450,000 distinct CDR3 sequences, with roughly 13% occurring only once. The sample consisted of blood. The origin of the receptors is a young woman with Graves' hyperthyroidism.

V is TRBV6-6 and J is TRBJ1-5; tentatively, D is TRBD1 (5 bases). Per germline, CDR1 MNHNY and CDR2 SVGAGI (reference sequence). The CDR3 covers 15 residues. V shed 2 bases and J shed 2 bases, with 10 bases lying between them. In nucleotides, the CDR3 is TGTGCCAGCAGTTACCGGCAGGGTGGCAATCAGCCCCAGCATTTT. Translated, it gives CASSYRQGGNQPQHF.

This clonotype was detected ten times or more. This sequence joins TRBV7-2 and TRBJ1-6, with D unresolved. This CDR3 region has 14 residues. The germline V gene has CDR1 SGHTA and CDR2 FQGNSA. Trimming removed 4 bases at V and 9 bases at J, with 13 bases between. The CDR3, as DNA: TGTGCCAGCAGCTCCTTAACTATTCCTTCACCCCTCCACTTT. Its protein is CASSSLTIPSPLHF.

This clonotype was seen repeatedly, ten times or more. This chain links TRBV28 with TRBJ1-2; no clear D. Germline loops: CDR1 MDHEN, CDR2 SYDVKM. The CDR3 has 13 residues. The V end was cut by 5 bases, the J end by 8 bases, with 15 bases between. The CDR3 DNA reads as TGTGCCAGCAGTAGTTCGACACTCTCCGGCTACACCTTC. Protein product: CASSSSTLSGYTF.

The chain's CDR3 is CASSVGGFDTEAFF. The CDR3 region has the DNA TGTGCCAGCAGCGTAGGGGGGTTCGACACTGAAGCTTTCTTT. The gene calls are TRBV9 and TRBJ1-1, with D possibly being TRBD1 (5 bases). V was shortened by 0 bases and J by 3 bases, with 9 bases between the two germline ends. The CDR3 sequence is 14 residues long. CDR1 SGDLS and CDR2 YYNGEE come from the germline V gene. Based on the CDR3 plus reference TRBV9 and TRBJ1-1, the full variable domain is DSGVTQTPKHLITATGQRVTLRCSPRSGDLSVYWYQQSLDQGLQFLIQYYNGEERAKGNILERFSAQQFPDLHSELNLSSLELGDSALYFCASSVGGFDTEAFFGQGTRLTVV.

There are many counts of this clonotype. The V call is TRBV2, the J call TRBJ2-2; the D gene could be TRBD1 or TRBD2 (7 bases each). V lost 7 bases to trimming and J lost 6 bases, with 18 bases between them. Germline values: CDR1 SNHLY, CDR2 FYNNEI. This CDR3 region has 15 residues. In nucleotides, the CDR3 is TGTGCCAGCACAGGGGGGACTACCTATGCCGGGGAGCTGTTTTTT. This translates into CASTGGTTYAGELFF.

The V and J genes are TRBV4-1 and TRBJ2-1; 12 bases fit TRBD2. V shed 0 bases, J shed 5 bases, and the junction held 5 bases outside the gene matches. Germline CDR1 reads MGHRA; CDR2 reads YSYEKL. The CDR3 sequence is 17 residues long. CDR3 protein: CASSQDPLAGGDNEQFF. The DNA of the CDR3 is TGCGCCAGCAGCCAAGACCCCCTAGCGGGAGGGGACAATGAGCAGTTCTTC.